A single sample is the source of the 3 T cell receptor beta chains below, sequenced in a study of cytomegalovirus exposure and HLA in healthy donors. Clones were sequenced by immunoSEQ multiplex PCR, and TCRdb holds only the in-frame ones, with some missing. There are approximately 150,000 clones in the sample; 85% to 90% occur only once, and over 3% lies in the top ten. Input material: PBMCs. These receptors originate from a woman under 30 in good health and CMV-seropositive.

V is TRBV28 and J is TRBJ2-1; weak D call: TRBD2 (5 bases). V was cut by 2 bases and J by 0 bases, with 14 bases left in between. The CDR3 is made up of 17 amino acids. Germline V gene data show CDR1 as MDHEN and CDR2 as SYDVKM. The chain's CDR3 is CASSLNGLGSSYNEQFF. CDR3 DNA: TGTGCCAGCAGTTTAAACGGACTGGGGAGCTCCTACAATGAGCAGTTCTTC.

This chain connects TRBV28 to TRBJ1-2; D is undetermined. V lost 1 base, J lost 6 bases, and 15 bases lay in between. Germline CDR1 reads MDHEN; CDR2 reads SYDVKM. The CDR3 covers 15 residues. CDR3 in DNA: TGTGCCAGCAGTTTATTCGCCATGCCCGGTGATGGCTACACCTTC. It specifies CASSLFAMPGDGYTF.

CDR3 amino acids: CAIRGEYQETQYF. CDR3 DNA sequence: TGTGCCATCCGGGGAGAGTACCAAGAGACCCAGTACTTC. The rearrangement joins TRBV10-3 to TRBJ2-5; tentative D call: TRBD2 (5 bases). V was clipped by 8 bases and J by 0 bases, with 10 bases between them. From germline, CDR1 is ENHRY and CDR2 SYGVKD. This CDR3 is built from 13 residues.